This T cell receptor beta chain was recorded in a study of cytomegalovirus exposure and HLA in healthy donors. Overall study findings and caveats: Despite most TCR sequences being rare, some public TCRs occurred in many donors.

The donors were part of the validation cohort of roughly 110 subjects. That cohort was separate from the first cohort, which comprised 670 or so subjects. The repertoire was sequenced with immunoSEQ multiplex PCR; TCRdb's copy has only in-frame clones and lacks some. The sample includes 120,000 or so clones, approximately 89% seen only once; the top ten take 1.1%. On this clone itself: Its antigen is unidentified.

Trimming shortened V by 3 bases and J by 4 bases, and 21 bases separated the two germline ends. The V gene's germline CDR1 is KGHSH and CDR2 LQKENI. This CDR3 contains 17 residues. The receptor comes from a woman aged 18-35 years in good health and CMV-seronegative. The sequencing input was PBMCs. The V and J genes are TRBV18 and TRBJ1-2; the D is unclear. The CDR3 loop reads CASSPYAGSNLVYGYTF. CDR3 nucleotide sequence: TGTGCCAGCTCACCGTACGCCGGTAGTAATTTGGTCTATGGCTACACCTTC. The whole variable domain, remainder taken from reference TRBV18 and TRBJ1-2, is NAGVMQNPRHLVRRRGQEARLRCSPMKGHSHVYWYRQLPEEGLKFMVYLQKENIIDESGMPKERFSAEFPKEGPSILRIQQVVRGDSAAYFCASSPYAGSNLVYGYTFGSGTRLTVV.